This TCR beta chain was sequenced for a study of T cells in localized non-small cell lung cancer. The repertoire was sequenced with immunoSEQ multiplex PCR; TCRdb's copy has only in-frame clones and lacks some. The sample carries some 22,000 clones, over 75% recorded once. Note on this clone: The target antigen is unknown.

Broader study findings: In adjacent lung appeared a median around 57 of the top 100 tumor clones. The study found T cell clonality highest in uninvolved adjacent lung, above tumor.

This specimen was PBMCs, taken before any cancer treatment. This sequence originates from a man aged 35-75 years with stage II lung adenocarcinoma.

CDR3 DNA sequence: TGTGCCTCCGATTTTCAGGGAGTGGTCTACGAGCAGTACTTC. This gives the protein CASDFQGVVYEQYF. J is TRBJ2-7 and V is TRBV30; D could derive from TRBD1 or TRBD2 (5 bases each). The germline V gene encodes CDR1 GTSNPN and CDR2 SVGIG (reference sequence). The CDR3 sequence is 14 residues long. The V and J ends lost 7 bases and 3 bases respectively, with 19 bases between them.